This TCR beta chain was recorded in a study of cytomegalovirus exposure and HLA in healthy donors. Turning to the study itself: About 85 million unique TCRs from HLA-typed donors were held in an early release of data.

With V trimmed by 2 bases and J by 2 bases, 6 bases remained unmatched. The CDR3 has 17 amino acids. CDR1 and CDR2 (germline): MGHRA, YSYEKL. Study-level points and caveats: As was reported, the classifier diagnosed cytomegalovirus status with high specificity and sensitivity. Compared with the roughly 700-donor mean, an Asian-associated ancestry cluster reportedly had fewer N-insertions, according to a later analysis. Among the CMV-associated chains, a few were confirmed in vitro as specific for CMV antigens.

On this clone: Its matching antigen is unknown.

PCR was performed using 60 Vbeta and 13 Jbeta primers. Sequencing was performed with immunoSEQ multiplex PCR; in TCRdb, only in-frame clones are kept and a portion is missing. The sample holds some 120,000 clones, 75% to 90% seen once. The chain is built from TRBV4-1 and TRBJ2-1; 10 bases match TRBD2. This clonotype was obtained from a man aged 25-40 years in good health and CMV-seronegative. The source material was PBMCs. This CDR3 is CASSQTSGIIPYNEQFF. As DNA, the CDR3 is TGCGCCAGCAGCCAAACTAGCGGGATAATCCCCTACAATGAGCAGTTCTTC.